This T cell receptor (beta chain) originates from a study of cytomegalovirus exposure and HLA in healthy donors. Study context: Unique TCRs from HLA-typed donors, 65 million to 85 million of them, were held in an early data release.

Primers included in the PCR were 60 Vbeta and 13 Jbeta primers. Libraries were prepared by immunoSEQ multiplex PCR; TCRdb keeps only in-frame clonotypes and omits some of them. The sample has about 55,000 clones; roughly 77% are singletons. The clonotype originates from a female donor in good health and CMV-seronegative. The sample was PBMCs.

CDR3 DNA sequence: TGTGCCAGTAAAGGGGGCATGAACTATGGCTACACCTTC. Amino acid sequence: CASKGGMNYGYTF. The chain has TRBV19 and TRBJ1-2; 7 nucleotides align to TRBD1. With 7 bases clipped from V and 2 bases from J, the junction kept 4 bases outside the gene matches. The length of the CDR3 is 13 residues. Germline V gives CDR1 LNHDA, CDR2 SQIVND (reference sequence).